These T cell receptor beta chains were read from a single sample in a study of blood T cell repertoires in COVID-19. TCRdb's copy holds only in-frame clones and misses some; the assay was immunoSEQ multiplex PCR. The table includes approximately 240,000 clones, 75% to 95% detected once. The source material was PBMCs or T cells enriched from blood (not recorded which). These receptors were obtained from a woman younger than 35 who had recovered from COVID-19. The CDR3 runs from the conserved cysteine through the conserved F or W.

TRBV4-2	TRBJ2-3	CASSQDRDRDTQYF
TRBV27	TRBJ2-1	CASSAETGGLFYNEQFF
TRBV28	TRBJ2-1	CASSFRVDEQFF
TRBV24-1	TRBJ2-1	CATSDIGTSGDNEQFF
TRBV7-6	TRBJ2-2	CASSELNTGGELFF
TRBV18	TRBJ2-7	CASSPLDYEQYF
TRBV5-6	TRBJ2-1	CASSFWAESAYNEQFF
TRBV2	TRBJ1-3	CASSEARTDYSGNTIYF
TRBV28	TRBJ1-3	CASSPVTRDRGPNSGNTIYF
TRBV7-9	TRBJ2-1	CASSLEKGARYNEQFF
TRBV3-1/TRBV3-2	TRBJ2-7	CASSQDLSEQYF
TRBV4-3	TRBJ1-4	CASSISRQINEKLFF
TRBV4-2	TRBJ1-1	CASSPRLDVRNTEAFF
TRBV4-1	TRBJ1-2	CASSAPGQTYGYTF